The 24 T cell receptor beta chains below were found in one sample sequenced in a study of T cells in Graves' hyperthyroidism and ophthalmopathy. Authors of the study amplified TCR beta CDR3 regions from RNA transcripts. TCR CDR3 underwent first-round RT-PCR with the HTBI primer set. Via MiXCR, TCRdb re-called the multiplex PCR reads, giving one row per CDR3 protein. The sample shows more than 500,000 distinct CDR3 sequences, roughly 50% of them seen only once. Source material: peripheral blood or thyroid tissue (not recorded which). The source of these receptors is an adult woman with Graves' disease, either hyperthyroidism or ophthalmopathy (not recorded which).

This clonotype was observed many times. J is TRBJ1-1 and V is TRBV2; 7 nucleotides align to TRBD1. Germline CDR1 SNHLY, CDR2 FYNNEI. J lost 0 bases, V lost 7 bases, and 8 bases had no gene match. This CDR3 region has 15 residues. The CDR3 DNA is TGTGCCAGCATTTGGGACAGCCCTATGAACACTGAAGCTTTCTTT. It yields the protein CASIWDSPMNTEAFF.

CDR3 in DNA: TGCGCCAGCAGCCAAGCGAAAGGGTACGAGCAGTACTTC. This encodes CASSQAKGYEQYF. J is TRBJ2-7 and V is TRBV4-3; D gene unclear. Trimming took off 1 base at V and 4 bases at J, with 8 bases between the two ends. The CDR3 runs 13 residues. Germline V CDR1 and CDR2: LGHNA, YSLEER.

This clonotype was detected only a few times. V and J are TRBV7-3 and TRBJ1-4; 9 bases match TRBD1. CDR3 length equals 15 residues. Germline loops: CDR1 SGHTA, CDR2 FQGTGA. Trimming removed 0 bases from V and 5 bases from J; junction bases left unmatched: 1. The CDR3 sequence is CASSLTGQGNEKLFF. The CDR3 DNA sequence: TGTGCCAGCAGCTTAACCGGACAGGGGAATGAAAAACTGTTTTTT.

V usage is TRBV11-2 and J usage is TRBJ1-4, with a tentative D call TRBD1 (6 bases). The V and J ends lost 3 bases and 5 bases respectively, with 10 bases between them. The germline CDR1 and CDR2 sequences are SGHAT and FQNNGV. The CDR3 consists of 14 residues. The DNA for the CDR3 is TGTGCCAGCAGCTTGGGGACATACAATGAAAAACTGTTTTTT. As protein: CASSLGTYNEKLFF.

This clonotype was recorded at least ten times. The rearrangement uses TRBV4-1 and TRBJ2-5; 7 bases agree with TRBD2. The ends lost 3 bases at V and 5 bases at J; junction bases unmatched: 9. Germline V gives CDR1 MGHRA, CDR2 YSYEKL. The CDR3 length is 15 residues. CDR3 bases: TGCGCCAGCAGCCACAGAAGCGGGGCTCGGGAGACCCAGTACTTC. It yields the protein CASSHRSGARETQYF.

This clonotype was seen many times. The J gene is TRBJ1-1, the V gene TRBV11-3; the D is unclear. The CDR3 sequence is 13 residues long. Germline assignment: CDR1 SGHNT and CDR2 YENEEA. V was cut by 1 base and J by 4 bases, with 7 bases left in between. The CDR3 coding sequence is TGTGCCAGCAGCTTAGGAGAGACCACTGAAGCTTTCTTT. It translates to CASSLGETTEAFF.

This clonotype was seen ten or more times. The V gene is TRBV5-6, the J gene TRBJ1-1; possible D gene TRBD1, 5 bases. CDR1 is SGHDT and CDR2 is YYEEEE in the germline V gene. The length of the CDR3 is 15 residues. V lost 6 bases and J 6 bases, leaving 21 bases between the germline ends. CDR3 nucleotide sequence: TGTGCCAGCACCCTAACTTGGGGGGAAGGGGCTGAAGCTTTCTTT. It codes for CASTLTWGEGAEAFF. Filled out from reference TRBV5-6 and TRBJ1-1, the complete variable domain reads DAGVTQSPTHLIKTRGQQVTLRCSPKSGHDTVSWYQQALGQGPQFIFQYYEEEERQRGNFPDRFSGHQFPNYSSELNVNALLLGDSALYLCASTLTWGEGAEAFFGQGTRLTVV.

This clonotype was counted ten times or more. The CDR3 DNA sequence: TGTGCCAGCAGCTTTGGGACAGGGTTTTCGCTGGCCTATGGCTACACCTTC. Translating it yields CASSFGTGFSLAYGYTF. The V and J genes are TRBV7-9 and TRBJ1-2; 9 bases line up with TRBD1. This CDR3 has 17 amino acids. Germline lookup yields CDR1 SEHNR and CDR2 FQNEAQ (reference sequence). V shed 3 bases and J 4 bases; nucleotides not matched to a gene: 12.

This clonotype was seen ten or more times. The chain recombines TRBV28 with TRBJ1-1, with 7 bases aligning to TRBD1. CDR1 is MDHEN and CDR2 is SYDVKM in the germline V gene. This CDR3 has 15 amino acids. V was clipped by 3 bases and J by 6 bases; unmatched bases: 10. The DNA of the CDR3 is TGTGCCAGCAGTTTGCCGACAGGGTCATTCCCTGAAGCTTTCTTT. Protein product: CASSLPTGSFPEAFF.

V is TRBV2 and J is TRBJ1-1; D not resolved. CDR1 and CDR2 from the germline V gene are SNHLY and FYNNEI. CDR3 length: 13 residues. Between the trimmed V and J ends, which lost 5 bases and 1 base, there was a span of 8 bases. In DNA, the CDR3 is TGTGCCAGCAGTCAAAATGGGAACACTGAAGCTTTCTTT. Its protein product is CASSQNGNTEAFF.

This clonotype was recorded a few times. The chain combines TRBV5-6 with TRBJ1-5; D gene unclear. The CDR3 spans 14 residues. Germline V gene sequence: CDR1 SGHDT, CDR2 YYEEEE. V was pared by 5 bases and J by 1 base, with 10 bases between. CDR3 sequence: CASSYAGSNQPQHF. In nucleotides, the CDR3 is TGTGCCAGCAGTTACGCCGGAAGCAATCAGCCCCAGCATTTT.

The table lists this clonotype with many counts. This chain joins TRBV6-1 and TRBJ2-5, with D possibly being TRBD1 (6 bases). The CDR3 extends over 14 amino acids. With 6 bases removed from V and 1 base from J, the gap between germline ends came to 12 bases. Germline V lookup: CDR1 MNHNS, CDR2 SASEGT. This CDR3 is CASSPGQFQETQYF. CDR3 DNA sequence: TGTGCCAGCAGCCCTGGACAGTTCCAAGAGACCCAGTACTTC.

This clonotype was recorded once. The genes are TRBV5-1 and TRBJ1-6; 8 positions match TRBD1. Trimming removed 4 bases from V and 6 bases from J; junction bases left unmatched: 3. In germline, CDR1 is SGHRS, CDR2 YFSETQ. CDR3 length: 14 amino acids. The CDR3 sequence is CASSPDRANSPLHF. CDR3 bases: TGCGCCAGCAGCCCGGACAGGGCTAATTCACCCCTCCACTTT.

The J gene is TRBJ1-1, the V gene TRBV11-2; 9 bases are a match to TRBD1. Germline CDR1 is SGHAT and CDR2 is FQNNGV. Trimming took 5 bases from V and 4 from J; bases not matched to a gene: 8. The length of the CDR3 is 15 residues. The CDR3 DNA is TGTGCCAGCAGCCGTGGACAGGGGAGGGGCACTGAAGCTTTCTTT. This sequence encodes CASSRGQGRGTEAFF.

This clonotype was seen repeatedly, ten times or more. V usage is TRBV4-1 and J usage is TRBJ2-7, with D possibly called TRBD1 or TRBD2 (5 bases each). Germline V gene sequence: CDR1 MGHRA, CDR2 YSYEKL. The CDR3 has 15 residues. Between the trimmed V and J ends, which lost 2 bases and 2 bases, there was a span of 13 bases. The CDR3 protein is CASSQSAGTPYEQYF. DNA of the CDR3: TGCGCCAGCAGCCAATCCGCAGGGACGCCCTACGAGCAGTACTTC.

The chain has TRBV20-1 and TRBJ2-7; TRBD2 matches 10 bases. CDR1 DFQATT and CDR2 SNEGSKA come from the germline V gene (reference sequence). The CDR3 loop spans 15 amino acids. Losses at the gene ends were 0 bases for V and 2 bases for J; bases not matched to a gene: 4. The CDR3 protein is CSAREHSGGAYEQYF. The CDR3 DNA reads TGCAGTGCTAGAGAGCACAGCGGGGGGGCCTACGAGCAGTACTTC.

The gene calls are TRBV15 and TRBJ1-2, with D uncertain. The CDR3 covers 15 residues. Germline values: CDR1 LNHNV, CDR2 YYDKDF (reference sequence). The ends were cut back, 5 bases at V and 0 bases at J, with 13 bases in the middle. The chain's CDR3 is CATSGYKEANYGYTF. The CDR3, as DNA: TGTGCCACCAGCGGCTACAAGGAGGCTAACTATGGCTACACCTTC.

On this clonotype itself: A much larger clone lies a single base off, so this may be a read error. This rearrangement joins TRBV11-2 to TRBJ2-7; D is unresolved. V lost 0 bases and J 2 bases, leaving 11 bases between the germline ends. The CDR3 spans 15 residues. Germline V CDR1 and CDR2: SGHAT, FQNNGV. CDR3 DNA: TGTGCCAGCAGCTTAGACTACGCCACACCCTACGAGCAGTACTTC. Protein product: CASSLDYATPYEQYF. Filled out from reference TRBV11-2 and TRBJ2-7, the complete variable domain reads EAGVAQSPRYKIIEKRQSVAFWCNPISGHATLYWYQQILGQGPKLLIQFQNNGVVDDSQLPKDRFSAERLKGVDSTLKIQPAKLEDSAVYLCASSLDYATPYEQYFGPGTRLTVT.

This clonotype was counted at least ten times. V usage is TRBV4-2 and J usage is TRBJ1-5, with D unresolved. The CDR3 runs to 16 residues. Trimming shortened V by 0 bases and J by 0 bases, and 9 bases separated the two germline ends. Germline lookup yields CDR1 LGHNA and CDR2 YNFKEQ. The CDR3 nucleotides read TGTGCCAGCAGCCAAGACCGGACTCCTAGCAATCAGCCCCAGCATTTT. Its protein product is CASSQDRTPSNQPQHF.

This clonotype was detected ten times or more. CDR3 sequence reads: CASSPGGSRKETQYF. The DNA of the CDR3 is TGTGCCAGCTCACCGGGGGGATCAAGGAAGGAGACCCAGTACTTC. The genes are TRBV18 and TRBJ2-5; D may be TRBD2 (6 bases). Germline values: CDR1 KGHSH, CDR2 LQKENI. The CDR3 has 15 amino acids. The V gene lost 3 bases and the J gene lost 5 bases, with 16 bases spanning the gap.

In its sample, this clonotype was seen a few times. Because the CDR3 is missing its conserved closing phenylalanine or tryptophan, this is likely a read error. The limits of the CDR3 on the DNA are not certain, so only TCRdb's listed CDR3 is given. The rearrangement links TRBV7-9 to TRBJ2-7; the table's D call of TRBD2 was not tested on the DNA. The CDR3 spans 9 residues, counting both ends. The germline CDR1 and CDR2 sequences are SEHNR and FQNEAQ (reference sequence). The CDR3 protein is CASSPRDSR.

This rearrangement joins TRBV7-9 to TRBJ1-4; D unclear. The CDR3 loop spans 16 amino acids. The V gene's germline CDR1 is SEHNR and CDR2 FQNEAQ (reference sequence). V was trimmed by 7 bases and J by 5 bases, leaving 20 bases between them. The CDR3 region has the DNA TGTGCCAGCAACGTGGGAGATCGAGGAATCAATGAAAAACTGTTTTTT. The encoded protein is CASNVGDRGINEKLFF.

The chain couples TRBV7-9 to TRBJ1-3; D unclear. CDR3 length: 13 amino acids. Trimming left V 3 bases short and J 8 bases short, with 11 bases between. The germline V gene encodes CDR1 SEHNR and CDR2 FQNEAQ (reference sequence). Here the CDR3 reads CASSLITADTIYF. CDR3 nucleotides: TGTGCCAGCAGCTTGATTACGGCAGACACCATATATTTT.

This chain uses TRBV7-8 with TRBJ2-7; D assignment may be TRBD1 or TRBD2 (7 bases each). The CDR3 contains 14 residues. Trimming pared 5 bases from V and 6 bases from J, leaving 17 bases between. The germline CDR1 and CDR2 sequences are SGHVS and FQNEAQ. The DNA of the CDR3 is TGTGCCAGCAGCCAGGGGGGGGACACAAGCGAGCAGTACTTC. Its protein product is CASSQGGDTSEQYF.